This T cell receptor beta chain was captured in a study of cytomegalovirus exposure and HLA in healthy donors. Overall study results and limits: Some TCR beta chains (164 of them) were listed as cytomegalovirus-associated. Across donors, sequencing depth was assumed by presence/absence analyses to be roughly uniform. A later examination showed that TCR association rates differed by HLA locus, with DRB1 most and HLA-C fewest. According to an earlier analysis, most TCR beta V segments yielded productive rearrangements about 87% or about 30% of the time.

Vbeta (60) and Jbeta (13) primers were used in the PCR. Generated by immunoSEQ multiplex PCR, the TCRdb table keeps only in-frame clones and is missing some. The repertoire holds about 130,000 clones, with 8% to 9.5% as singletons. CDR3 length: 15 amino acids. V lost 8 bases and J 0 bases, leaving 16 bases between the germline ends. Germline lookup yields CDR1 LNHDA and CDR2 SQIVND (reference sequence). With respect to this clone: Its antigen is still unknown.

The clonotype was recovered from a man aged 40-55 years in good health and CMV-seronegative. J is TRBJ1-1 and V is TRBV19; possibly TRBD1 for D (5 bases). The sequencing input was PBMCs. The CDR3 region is CASASLGHMNTEAFF. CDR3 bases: TGTGCCAGTGCCTCTTTAGGACACATGAACACTGAAGCTTTCTTT.